The source of this T cell receptor (beta chain) is a study of blood T cell repertoires in COVID-19. Overall study: Spain, Italy and the United States supplied samples that represented acute and convalescent COVID-19. In each case, the material was cDNA or gDNA derived from T cells, B-cell-depleted T cells, or PBMCs.

Authors' methods: By means of reference gene primer amplification, nucleated cell counts were estimated. The table came from immunoSEQ multiplex PCR; TCRdb's copy has only in-frame clones and leaves some out. The V and J calls and clone size are taken from that table; D and trimming were inferred from the DNA. The sample holds roughly 80,000 clones; 84% are singletons and the top ten take about an eighth. Sequences were obtained from peripheral blood. The sequence was obtained from a human donor in a cohort sampled during active COVID-19.

The DNA for the CDR3 is TGTGCCAGCAGCCAAGATCAACTCAAGCAGTACTTC. Its protein is CASSQDQLKQYF. This rearrangement joins TRBV14 to TRBJ2-7, with D hard to call. The CDR3 has 12 residues. CDR1 and CDR2 (germline): SGHDN, FVKESK. Trimming pared 0 bases from V and 8 bases from J, leaving 8 bases between.